Below, 8 T cell receptor beta chains from the same sample are listed, as sequenced in a study of blood T cell repertoires in COVID-19. Libraries were prepared by immunoSEQ multiplex PCR; TCRdb keeps only in-frame clonotypes and omits some of them. The sample lists more than 10,000 clones; 73% were seen once. The sample consisted of peripheral blood. Every receptor here comes from a human donor in a cohort sampled during active COVID-19.

The V call is TRBV5-4, the J call TRBJ1-4; no firm D call. V was pared by 4 bases and J by 0 bases, with 7 bases between. CDR1 SGHNT and CDR2 YYREEE come from the germline V gene (reference sequence). The length of the CDR3 is 14 residues. The CDR3 DNA reads as TGTGCCAGCAGCCCAGAAGCAACTAATGAAAAACTGTTTTTT. Amino acids: CASSPEATNEKLFF.

The chain combines TRBV21-1 with TRBJ2-5; TRBD1 reflects the table's D call only, with no check against the DNA. TRBV21-1 is assigned pseudogene status. The CDR3 sequence is 19 residues long. The CDR3 DNA follows: TGTGCCAGCACCGCAACAGGGGGCGCCGCTAGTGGAAAGGTAGAGACCCAGTACTTC. Its protein product is CASTATGGAASGKVETQYF.

This chain connects TRBV6-2 or TRBV6-3 to TRBJ2-7; D gene uncertain. Germline-derived CDR1 and CDR2 are MNHEY and SVGEGT. This CDR3 is 13 amino acids long. V was shortened by 2 bases and J by 0 bases, with 5 bases between the two germline ends. Written as DNA, the CDR3 is TGTGCCAGCAGTTACGACTCCTCCTACGAGCAGTACTTC. This gives the protein CASSYDSSYEQYF.

The gene calls are TRBV9 and TRBJ2-7, with a possible D match to TRBD2 (6 bases). CDR3 length: 15 amino acids. Germline values: CDR1 SGDLS, CDR2 YYNGEE. Trimming removed 3 bases at V and 1 base at J, with 14 bases between. CDR3 residues: CASSEGGDPSYEQYF. In DNA, the CDR3 is TGTGCCAGCAGCGAGGGCGGGGACCCTTCCTACGAGCAGTACTTC.

The chain links TRBV6-2 or TRBV6-3 to TRBJ2-2, with D possibly TRBD1 on 6 matching bases. Germline V gene lookup returns CDR1 MNHEY and CDR2 SVGEGT. V lost 6 bases and J lost 4, with 18 bases in between. CDR3 length equals 16 residues. The CDR3 here is CASSPNRARSTGELFF. CDR3 sequence (DNA): TGTGCCAGCAGCCCTAACAGGGCGAGGAGCACCGGGGAGCTGTTTTTT.

The V call is TRBV7-9, the J call TRBJ2-2, with D possibly TRBD1 on 5 matching bases. Trimming shortened V by 5 bases and J by 4 bases, and 14 bases separated the two germline ends. Germline lookup yields CDR1 SEHNR and CDR2 FQNEAQ (reference sequence). The CDR3 is 15 amino acids. CDR3 bases: TGTGCCAGCAGCGATATAGGGGCTTCCACCGGGGAGCTGTTTTTT. It specifies CASSDIGASTGELFF.

This clone was seen more than once but under ten times. V is TRBV29-1 and J is TRBJ2-1, with TRBD1 matching over 7 bases. Looked up from germline, CDR1 is SQVTM and CDR2 is ANQGSEA. V lost 7 bases and J lost 3; bases outside the gene matches: 3. The CDR3 is made up of 12 amino acids. CDR3 sequence (DNA): TGCAGCGCTGGGGACAGCTACAATGAGCAGTTCTTC. It yields the protein CSAGDSYNEQFF.

The chain couples TRBV10-3 to TRBJ2-7; tentatively, D is TRBD2 (6 bases). This CDR3 contains 12 residues. V was shortened by 6 bases and J by 4 bases, with 10 bases between the two germline ends. CDR1 is ENHRY and CDR2 is SYGVKD in the germline V gene. The CDR3 region is CAISQLAYEQYF. CDR3 nucleotides: TGTGCCATCAGCCAACTAGCTTACGAGCAGTACTTC.